This T cell receptor beta chain was captured in a study of T cell responses to AZD1222 COVID-19 vaccine. General study results and limits: With dominance at 160-218 and 743-854, vaccine-associated CD4 TCRs spanned spike.

To note about this clone: Its antigen is not known.

TCRdb keeps only in-frame clones here, not all; method: immunoSEQ multiplex PCR. The table records 70,000 or so clones, over 80% of them present only once. With V trimmed by 4 bases and J by 2 bases, 6 bases remained unmatched. Germline V gene lookup returns CDR1 LGHDT and CDR2 YNNKEL (reference sequence). This CDR3 is built from 15 residues. The specimen was peripheral blood, collected 28 days after the second AZD1222 dose. The chain links TRBV3-1 (or the pseudogene TRBV3-2) to TRBJ1-1, with 8 bases matching TRBD1. This clonotype originated in an adult who received the AZD1222 COVID-19 vaccine. The CDR3 reads CASSPQTGGNTEAFF. DNA of the CDR3: TGTGCCAGCAGCCCCCAAACAGGGGGTAACACTGAAGCTTTCTTT.